These 20 T cell receptor beta chains were all obtained from the same sample, sequenced in a study of T cells after yellow fever vaccination. One entry per CDR3 protein results from TCRdb running MiXCR on the 5' RACE reads. This sample yields 600,000 to 750,000 distinct CDR3 sequences, of which approximately 13% are seen a single time; about 15% belongs to the top ten. This specimen was PBMCs, taken on the day of the yellow fever booster vaccination. The receptors come from a man under 40 who received the YFV17D yellow fever vaccine.

This clonotype was counted ten times or more. The V and J genes are TRBV7-2 and TRBJ1-1, with a possible D match to TRBD1 (5 bases). The CDR3 sequence is 17 residues long. Germline V CDR1 and CDR2: SGHTA, FQGNSA. V shed 4 bases and J shed 0 bases, with 18 bases lying between them. CDR3 amino acids: CASSSPDMGLLNTEAFF. CDR3 coding DNA: TGTGCCAGCAGCTCCCCGGACATGGGTTTATTGAACACTGAAGCTTTCTTT.

The rearrangement joins TRBV6-6 to TRBJ2-3; D is uncertain. Germline V lookup: CDR1 MNHNY, CDR2 SVGAGI (reference sequence). The CDR3 runs 13 residues. Between the trimmed V and J ends, which lost 0 bases and 3 bases, there was a span of 4 bases. CDR3 loop: CASSYSITDTQYF. The CDR3 region has the DNA TGTGCCAGCAGTTACTCGATAACAGATACGCAGTATTTT.

The chain combines TRBV4-3 with TRBJ2-5; the D is unclear. V was pared by 0 bases and J by 1 base, with 9 bases between. Germline CDR1 LGHNA, CDR2 YSLEER. CDR3 length equals 15 residues. Written as DNA, the CDR3 is TGCGCCAGCAGCCAAGATGGGCTAGGCCAAGAGACCCAGTACTTC. As protein: CASSQDGLGQETQYF.

The V gene is TRBV20-1, the J gene TRBJ2-3; TRBD1 aligns across 7 bases. After removal of 6 bases from V and 7 bases from J, the junction contained 13 bases not matched to a gene. Per germline, CDR1 DFQATT and CDR2 SNEGSKA (reference sequence). The CDR3 length is 14 residues. CDR3: CSALRQGPRYTQYF. In nucleotides, the CDR3 is TGCAGTGCCCTGCGACAGGGCCCCCGATATACGCAGTATTTT.

As to this clonotype: Possible read error: a much larger clone is one base away. The genes are TRBV28 and TRBJ2-7, with D possibly TRBD2 on 7 matching bases. The CDR3 contains 15 residues. Germline-derived CDR1 and CDR2 are MDHEN and SYDVKM. The CDR3: CASNLAWGGTYEQHF. CDR3 nucleotide sequence: TGTGCCAGCAATCTCGCGTGGGGGGGCACCTACGAGCAGCACTTC.

The V gene is TRBV27, the J gene TRBJ1-4; D remains unclear. The CDR3 contains 15 residues. Trimming cost V 6 bases and J 7 bases, with 18 bases left between them. Germline CDR1 MNHEY, CDR2 SMNVEV (reference sequence). The DNA of the CDR3 is TGTGCCAGCAGCCTCACGTTGGGGAGGACTGAAAAACTGTTTTTT. It is translated as CASSLTLGRTEKLFF. The full variable domain, completed using reference TRBV27 and TRBJ1-4, is EAQVTQNPRYLITVTGKKLTVTCSQNMNHEYMSWYRQDPGLGLRQIYYSMNVEVTDKGDVPEGYKVSRKEKRNFPLILESPSPNQTSLYFCASSLTLGRTEKLFFGSGTQLSVL.

There are a few counts of this clonotype. The chain joins TRBV6-4 to TRBJ2-1, with 7 bases fitting TRBD2. The V gene's germline CDR1 is MRHNA and CDR2 SNTAGT. V was clipped by 4 bases and J by 5 bases; unmatched bases: 2. The CDR3 contains 13 residues. CDR3 residues: CASSVAGDNEQFF. The CDR3 nucleotides read TGTGCCAGCAGTGTAGCGGGCGACAATGAGCAGTTCTTC.

This clonotype occurred many times. The chain is built from TRBV5-6 and TRBJ2-1, with 9 bases that match TRBD2. The CDR3 is made up of 16 amino acids. CDR1 and CDR2 from the germline V gene are SGHDT and YYEEEE. V lost 2 bases to trimming and J lost 4 bases; unmatched junction nucleotides: 7. CDR3: CASSLELTSGYNEQFF. The CDR3 coding sequence is TGTGCCAGCAGCTTAGAGTTGACTAGCGGATACAATGAGCAGTTCTTC.

The CDR3 bases are TGTGCCAGCAGTGTCCAAACTAATCAGCCCCAGCATTTT. Translation: CASSVQTNQPQHF. The rearrangement links TRBV2 to TRBJ1-5; D unclear. There are 13 residues in the CDR3. Per germline, CDR1 SNHLY and CDR2 FYNNEI. The ends were cut back, 4 bases at V and 4 bases at J, with 8 bases in the middle.

This clonotype has more than one count but fewer than ten. The chain recombines TRBV29-1 with TRBJ2-7; possible D gene TRBD2, 5 bases. This CDR3 is 13 amino acids long. Trimming stripped 6 bases from V and 6 bases from J, with 18 bases between. In germline, CDR1 is SQVTM, CDR2 ANQGSEA. CDR3 region: CSVDPGTAGEQYF. CDR3 nucleotides: TGCAGCGTGGATCCGGGCACGGCGGGCGAGCAGTACTTC.

The chain links TRBV20-1 to TRBJ2-1; D is uncertain. Germline CDR1 and CDR2: DFQATT and SNEGSKA (reference sequence). The CDR3 length is 13 residues. V gave up 4 bases and J gave up 4 bases, with 11 bases separating them. The CDR3 reads CSANGQAYNEQFF. CDR3 sequence (DNA): TGCAGTGCTAATGGTCAGGCGTACAATGAGCAGTTCTTC.

This clonotype has a handful of counts. The chain joins TRBV7-3 to TRBJ2-7; D is possibly TRBD1 or TRBD2 (5 bases each). V lost 5 bases and J 4 bases, leaving 18 bases between the germline ends. This CDR3 has 15 residues. The germline CDR1 and CDR2 sequences are SGHTA and FQGTGA. The CDR3 region has the DNA TGTGCCAGCAGCAAGCAACCCGGGACCGCGTACGAGCAGTACTTC. It is translated as CASSKQPGTAYEQYF.

The V gene is TRBV29-1, the J gene TRBJ2-7, with D perhaps TRBD2 (6 bases). CDR1 and CDR2 (germline): SQVTM, ANQGSEA. The CDR3 totals 18 residues. The V end lost 1 base, the J end lost 0 bases, and 22 bases lay between the germline ends. As DNA, the CDR3 is TGCAGCGTTGAAGGCCCTGGACTATTGGGGATTAGCTCCTACGAGCAGTACTTC. This translates into CSVEGPGLLGISSYEQYF.

The CDR3 loop is CASIANEKLFF. The CDR3 DNA sequence: TGTGCCAGTATAGCTAATGAAAAACTGTTTTTT. The chain couples TRBV25-1 to TRBJ1-4; D not resolved. From germline, CDR1 is MGHDK and CDR2 SYGVNS. This CDR3 spans 11 amino acids. The V gene lost 9 bases and the J gene lost 3 bases, with 5 bases spanning the gap.

This clonotype has only a few counts. This rearrangement joins TRBV7-2 to TRBJ2-5; D is undetermined. Per the germline V gene, CDR1 is SGHTA and CDR2 is FQGNSA. Trimming cost V 1 base and J 3 bases, with 9 bases left between them. The CDR3 has 14 residues. CDR3 DNA: TGTGCCAGCAGCTTAGGTGCGGTGGAAGAGACCCAGTACTTC. Its protein product is CASSLGAVEETQYF.

This rearrangement joins TRBV12-3 or TRBV12-4 to TRBJ2-5; D ambiguous. The V end was cut by 8 bases, the J end by 5 bases, with 15 bases between. This CDR3 comprises 13 residues. As DNA, the CDR3 is TGTGCCAGCTCGATGGCCGCGACGGAGACCCAGTACTTC. As protein: CASSMAATETQYF.

This sequence joins TRBV12-3 or TRBV12-4 and TRBJ1-1, with TRBD1 as a possible D gene (6 bases). The CDR3 totals 14 residues. V lost 1 base to trimming and J lost 11 bases, with 17 bases between them. This CDR3 reads CASSLDVSGAQAFF. CDR3 in DNA: TGTGCCAGCAGTTTAGACGTTTCAGGGGCCCAGGCTTTCTTT.

This clonotype has ten or more counts. The chain is built from TRBV12-3 or TRBV12-4 and TRBJ1-5; 7 bases fit TRBD1. The V gene end was trimmed by 7 bases and the J gene end by 5 bases; junction bases not matched to a gene: 5. This CDR3 is built from 13 residues. As DNA, the CDR3 is TGTGCCAGCACCGACAGGGTGGATCAGCCCCAGCATTTT. Translation gives CASTDRVDQPQHF.

This clonotype appeared a few times. The chain couples TRBV21-1 to TRBJ2-1. TRBV21-1 is classified as a pseudogene. The length of the CDR3 is 11 residues. DNA of the CDR3: TGTGCCAGCATCACAGACAATGAGCAGTTCTTC. Translated: CASITDNEQFF.

This clonotype was detected ten times or more. The chain links TRBV6-5 to TRBJ2-1; D unclear. Germline loops: CDR1 MNHEY, CDR2 SVGAGI. The CDR3 is 12 residues long. Trimming cost V 5 bases and J 5 bases, with 7 bases left between them. The CDR3 bases are TGTGCCAGCAGTGAGATGGACAATGAGCAGTTCTTC. This sequence encodes CASSEMDNEQFF.